The 11 T cell receptor beta chains presented below share a single source sample, sequenced in a study of blood T cell repertoires in COVID-19. Only in-frame clones appear in the TCRdb table, and some are missing; sequencing was by immunoSEQ multiplex PCR. The sample includes approximately 70,000 clones, 86% seen only once; the top ten take approximately 10%. The material sequenced was peripheral blood. The origin of the receptors is a man aged 70-80 years with active or convalescent COVID-19.

The chain recombines TRBV28 with TRBJ2-2; 7 nucleotides agree with TRBD1. The CDR3 consists of 14 residues. J gave up 4 bases and V 7 bases, and 6 bases lay outside the gene matches. Germline V gene lookup returns CDR1 MDHEN and CDR2 SYDVKM. CDR3 sequence (DNA): TGTGCCAGCACCTGGGGACAGCGCACCGGGGAGCTGTTTTTT. Protein: CASTWGQRTGELFF.

The gene calls are TRBV6-1 and TRBJ1-5, with a tentative D call TRBD1 (6 bases). CDR1 is MNHNS and CDR2 is SASEGT in the germline V gene. The V and J ends lost 4 bases and 1 base respectively, with 17 bases between them. This CDR3 has 17 residues. This CDR3 reads CASSGRTRTASNQPQHF. In nucleotides, the CDR3 is TGTGCCAGCAGTGGGCGAACTAGGACAGCGAGCAATCAGCCCCAGCATTTT.

The table lists this clone with a count of one. J is TRBJ2-1 and V is TRBV5-1; unclear D gene. The CDR3 spans 14 residues. Trimming took 2 bases from V and 6 from J, leaving 12 bases between them. Germline CDR1 is SGHRS and CDR2 is YFSETQ. The CDR3 DNA is TGCGCCAGCAGCTTAGAGGTGCCGGCCAATGAGCAGTTCTTC. Translated, it gives CASSLEVPANEQFF.

The genes are TRBV7-9 and TRBJ2-7; the match to TRBD2 covers 13 bases. Germline assignment: CDR1 SEHNR and CDR2 FQNEAQ (reference sequence). The CDR3 is 15 amino acids. V gave up 1 base and J gave up 6 bases; unmatched junction bases: 3. CDR3 protein: CASSLEGTSGTEQYF. CDR3 DNA: TGTGCCAGCAGCTTAGAAGGGACTAGCGGGACCGAGCAGTACTTC.

The chain carries TRBV27 and TRBJ1-2; D ambiguous. Trimming took off 5 bases at V and 8 bases at J, with 18 bases between the two ends. The CDR3 is 14 residues long. The germline V gene has CDR1 MNHEY and CDR2 SMNVEV (reference sequence). CDR3 amino acids: CASSPRPLSRGYTF. The DNA of the CDR3 is TGTGCCAGCAGTCCACGGCCTCTGTCGCGGGGCTACACCTTC.

This chain uses TRBV29-1 with TRBJ2-5, with 13 bases identical to TRBD2. V shed 5 bases, J shed 5 bases, and the junction held 5 bases outside the gene matches. This CDR3 has 14 residues. Per germline, CDR1 SQVTM and CDR2 ANQGSEA. The CDR3 nucleotides read TGCAGCGTTTCCGGACTAGCGGGAGACGAGACCCAGTACTTC. It encodes CSVSGLAGDETQYF.

This chain connects TRBV5-4 to TRBJ1-2; 7 nucleotides align to TRBD1. V was clipped by 2 bases and J by 7 bases; unmatched bases: 8. This CDR3 is built from 14 residues. Per germline, CDR1 SGHNT and CDR2 YYREEE (reference sequence). The CDR3 sequence is CASSLPGQVLGYTF. DNA for the CDR3: TGTGCCAGCAGCTTACCAGGACAGGTACTTGGCTACACCTTC.

The chain recombines TRBV3-1 (or the pseudogene TRBV3-2) with TRBJ2-7, with 10 bases fitting TRBD2. V lost 5 bases to trimming and J lost 3 bases; unmatched junction nucleotides: 10. The CDR3 has 16 residues. Germline V gene data show CDR1 as LGHDT and CDR2 as YNNKEL (reference sequence). CDR3 nucleotide sequence: TGTGCCAGCAGCACCGCTAGCGGGAGAGTCATCTACGAGCAGTACTTC. This codes for CASSTASGRVIYEQYF.

V usage is TRBV19 and J usage is TRBJ2-1; 8 bases line up with TRBD2. The CDR3 runs 15 residues. Germline V gives CDR1 LNHDA, CDR2 SQIVND (reference sequence). V dropped 3 bases and J dropped 6; count of bases not matched to a gene: 7. The CDR3 nucleotides are TGTGCCAGTAGTATTAAGGCGGGAGGCTCCAATGAGCAGTTCTTC. It codes for CASSIKAGGSNEQFF.

This clone was seen a few times. This chain connects TRBV28 to TRBJ2-7; TRBD2 might be the D (6 bases). This CDR3 spans 14 amino acids. Germline loops: CDR1 MDHEN, CDR2 SYDVKM. V was pared by 2 bases and J by 3 bases, with 11 bases between. CDR3 residues: CASSLMLANYEQYF. Written as DNA, the CDR3 is TGTGCCAGCAGTTTAATGCTAGCGAACTACGAGCAGTACTTC.

The gene calls are TRBV4-1 and TRBJ2-7; 9 nucleotides agree with TRBD1. From germline, CDR1 is MGHRA and CDR2 YSYEKL. V shed 4 bases, J shed 2 bases, and the junction held 6 bases outside the gene matches. The CDR3 is 15 residues long. This CDR3 reads CASSPVGTGTYEQYF. In DNA form, the CDR3 reads TGCGCCAGCAGCCCGGTTGGGACAGGGACCTACGAGCAGTACTTC.